Listed here is a single TCR beta chain. Its cognate antigen is unknown. This specimen belongs to a study of T cells after yellow fever vaccination. Across the study: SMART-Seq v4 Ultra Low Input prepared libraries from low-cell fractions. General study findings and limits: Clones from primary vaccination mostly reappeared after the booster (around 96% CD4, around 90% CD8).

Trimming shortened V by 1 base and J by 4 bases, and 11 bases separated the two germline ends. The CDR3 sequence is 14 residues long. CDR1 and CDR2 from the germline V gene are DFQATT and SNEGSKA (reference sequence). TCRdb fed the 5' RACE reads into MiXCR, producing one record per CDR3 protein. The repertoire holds 300,000 to 400,000 distinct CDR3 sequences, with over 8% as singletons. The specimen was PBMCs, collected on the day of the first yellow fever vaccination. The source is a man younger than 35 who received the YFV17D yellow fever vaccine. J is TRBJ1-3 and V is TRBV20-1; tentative D call: TRBD1 (5 bases). The CDR3, as DNA: TGCAGTGCTAGAGTGGGGACGCGGGGAAACACCATATATTTT. Protein sequence: CSARVGTRGNTIYF.